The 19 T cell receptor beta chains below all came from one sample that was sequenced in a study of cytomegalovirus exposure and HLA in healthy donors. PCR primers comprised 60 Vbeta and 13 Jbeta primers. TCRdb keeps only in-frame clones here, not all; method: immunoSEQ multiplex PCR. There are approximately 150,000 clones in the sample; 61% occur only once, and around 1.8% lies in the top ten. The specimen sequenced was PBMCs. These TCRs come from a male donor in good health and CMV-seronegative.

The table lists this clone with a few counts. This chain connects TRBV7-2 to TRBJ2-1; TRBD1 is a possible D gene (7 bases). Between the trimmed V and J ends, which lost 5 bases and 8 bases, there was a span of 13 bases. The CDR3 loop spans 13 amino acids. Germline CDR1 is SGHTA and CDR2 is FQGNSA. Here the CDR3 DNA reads TGTGCCAGCAGCCGGCAGGGGGGCGATGAGCAGTTCTTC. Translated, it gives CASSRQGGDEQFF.

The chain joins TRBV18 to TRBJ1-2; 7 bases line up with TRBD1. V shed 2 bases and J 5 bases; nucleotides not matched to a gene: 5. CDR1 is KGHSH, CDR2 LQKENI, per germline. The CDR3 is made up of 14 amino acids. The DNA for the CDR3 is TGTGCCAGCTCACCAGGACAGGCTCTGTATGGCTACACCTTC. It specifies CASSPGQALYGYTF. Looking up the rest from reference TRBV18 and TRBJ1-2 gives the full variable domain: NAGVMQNPRHLVRRRGQEARLRCSPMKGHSHVYWYRQLPEEGLKFMVYLQKENIIDESGMPKERFSAEFPKEGPSILRIQQVVRGDSAAYFCASSPGQALYGYTFGSGTRLTVV.

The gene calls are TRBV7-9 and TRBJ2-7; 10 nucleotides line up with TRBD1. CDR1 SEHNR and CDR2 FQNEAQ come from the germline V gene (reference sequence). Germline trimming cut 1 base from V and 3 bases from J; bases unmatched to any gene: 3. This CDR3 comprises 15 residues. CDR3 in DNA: TGTGCCAGCAGCTTAGTAGGGGACAGGGGCTACGAGCAGTACTTC. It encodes CASSLVGDRGYEQYF.

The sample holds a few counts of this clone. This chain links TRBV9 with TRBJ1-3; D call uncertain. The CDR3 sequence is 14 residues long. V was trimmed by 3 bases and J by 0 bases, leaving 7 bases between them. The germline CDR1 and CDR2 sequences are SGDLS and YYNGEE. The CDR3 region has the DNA TGTGCCAGCAGCGGGAGAGGCTCTGGAAACACCATATATTTT. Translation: CASSGRGSGNTIYF.

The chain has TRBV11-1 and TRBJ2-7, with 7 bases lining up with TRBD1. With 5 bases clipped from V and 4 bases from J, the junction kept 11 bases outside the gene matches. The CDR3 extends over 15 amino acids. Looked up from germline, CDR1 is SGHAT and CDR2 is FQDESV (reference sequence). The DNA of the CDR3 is TGTGCCAGCAGCGGAAGACAGGGTGCTCAGTACGAGCAGTACTTC. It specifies CASSGRQGAQYEQYF.

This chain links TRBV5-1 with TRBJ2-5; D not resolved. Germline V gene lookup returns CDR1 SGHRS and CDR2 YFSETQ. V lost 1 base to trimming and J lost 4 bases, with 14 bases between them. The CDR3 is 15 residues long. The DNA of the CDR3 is TGCGCCAGCAGCTTGATCGCAGGCCCGGCAGAGACCCAGTACTTC. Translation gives CASSLIAGPAETQYF. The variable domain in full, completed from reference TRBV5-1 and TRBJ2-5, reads KAGVTQTPRYLIKTRGQQVTLSCSPISGHRSVSWYQQTPGQGLQFLFEYFSETQRNKGNFPGRFSGRQFSNSRSEMNVSTLELGDSALYLCASSLIAGPAETQYFGPGTRLLVL.

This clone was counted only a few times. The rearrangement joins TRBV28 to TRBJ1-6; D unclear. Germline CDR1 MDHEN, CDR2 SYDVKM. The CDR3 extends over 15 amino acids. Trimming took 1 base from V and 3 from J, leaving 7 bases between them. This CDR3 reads CASSLLADYNSPLHF. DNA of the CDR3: TGTGCCAGCAGTTTATTGGCAGACTATAATTCACCCCTCCACTTT.

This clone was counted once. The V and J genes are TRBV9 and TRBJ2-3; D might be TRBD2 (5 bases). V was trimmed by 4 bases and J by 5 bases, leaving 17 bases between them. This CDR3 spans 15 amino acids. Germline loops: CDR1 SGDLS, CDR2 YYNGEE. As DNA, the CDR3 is TGTGCCAGCAGCATCGGCAGCCCCGGGGAAGATACGCAGTATTTT. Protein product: CASSIGSPGEDTQYF.

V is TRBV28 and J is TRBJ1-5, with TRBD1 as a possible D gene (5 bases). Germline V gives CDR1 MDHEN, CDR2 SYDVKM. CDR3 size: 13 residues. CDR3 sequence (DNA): TGTGCTTTAGGTCAGGGCCAGAATCAGCCCCAGCATTTT. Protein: CALGQGQNQPQHF.

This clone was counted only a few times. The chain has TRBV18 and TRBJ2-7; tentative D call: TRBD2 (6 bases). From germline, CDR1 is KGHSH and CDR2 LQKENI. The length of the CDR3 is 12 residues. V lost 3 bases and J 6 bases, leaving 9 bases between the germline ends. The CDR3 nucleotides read TGTGCCAGCTCACCCGCCGGGGGCGAGCAGTACTTC. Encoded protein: CASSPAGGEQYF.

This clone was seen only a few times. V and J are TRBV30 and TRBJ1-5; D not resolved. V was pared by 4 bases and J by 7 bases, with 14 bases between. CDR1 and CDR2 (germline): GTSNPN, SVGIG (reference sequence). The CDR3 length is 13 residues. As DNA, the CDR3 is TGTGCCTGGACGGAGGGTTTCGAGCAGCCCCAGCATTTT. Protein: CAWTEGFEQPQHF.

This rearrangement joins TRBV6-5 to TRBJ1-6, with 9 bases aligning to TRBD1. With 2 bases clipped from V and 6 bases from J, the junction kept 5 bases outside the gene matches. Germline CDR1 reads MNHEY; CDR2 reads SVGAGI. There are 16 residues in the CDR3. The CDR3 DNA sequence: TGTGCCAGCAGTTACCTTCGGGACAGGGTTAATTCACCCCTCCACTTT. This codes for CASSYLRDRVNSPLHF.

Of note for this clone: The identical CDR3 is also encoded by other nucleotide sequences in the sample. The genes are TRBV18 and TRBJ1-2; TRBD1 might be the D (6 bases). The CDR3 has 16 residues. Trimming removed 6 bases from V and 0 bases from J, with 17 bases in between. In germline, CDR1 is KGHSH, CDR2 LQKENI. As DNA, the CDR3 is TGTGCCAGCTCTCCGTCCGGACAGAAATCTAACTATGGCTACACCTTC. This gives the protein CASSPSGQKSNYGYTF.

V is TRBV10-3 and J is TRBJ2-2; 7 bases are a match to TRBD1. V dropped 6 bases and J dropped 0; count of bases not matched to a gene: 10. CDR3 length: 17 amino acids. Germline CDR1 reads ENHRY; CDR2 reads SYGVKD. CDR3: CAIRPSTGDANTGELFF. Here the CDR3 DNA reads TGTGCCATCAGACCGTCAACAGGGGACGCGAACACCGGGGAGCTGTTTTTT.

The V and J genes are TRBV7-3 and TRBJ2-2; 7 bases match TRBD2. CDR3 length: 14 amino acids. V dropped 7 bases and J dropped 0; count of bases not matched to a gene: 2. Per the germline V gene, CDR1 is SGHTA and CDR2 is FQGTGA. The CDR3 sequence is CASKRGANTGELFF. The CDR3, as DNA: TGTGCCAGCAAACGGGGGGCGAACACCGGGGAGCTGTTTTTT. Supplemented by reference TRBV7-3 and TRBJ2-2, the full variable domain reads GAGVSQTPSNKVTEKGKYVELRCDPISGHTALYWYRQSLGQGPEFLIYFQGTGAADDSGLPNDRFFAVRPEGSVSTLKIQRTERGDSAVYLCASKRGANTGELFFGEGSRLTVL.

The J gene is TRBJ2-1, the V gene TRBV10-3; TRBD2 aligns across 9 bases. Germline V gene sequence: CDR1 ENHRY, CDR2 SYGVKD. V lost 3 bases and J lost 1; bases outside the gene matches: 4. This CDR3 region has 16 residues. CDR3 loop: CAISDASGVSYNEQFF. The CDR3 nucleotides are TGTGCCATCAGTGACGCTAGCGGGGTATCCTACAATGAGCAGTTCTTC.

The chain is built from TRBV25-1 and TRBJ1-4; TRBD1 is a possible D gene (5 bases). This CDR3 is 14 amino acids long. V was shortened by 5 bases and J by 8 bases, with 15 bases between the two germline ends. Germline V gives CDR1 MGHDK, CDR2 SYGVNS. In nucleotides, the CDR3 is TGTGCCAGCAGTCAATGGGGGGGTTGGGAAAAACTGTTTTTT. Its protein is CASSQWGGWEKLFF.

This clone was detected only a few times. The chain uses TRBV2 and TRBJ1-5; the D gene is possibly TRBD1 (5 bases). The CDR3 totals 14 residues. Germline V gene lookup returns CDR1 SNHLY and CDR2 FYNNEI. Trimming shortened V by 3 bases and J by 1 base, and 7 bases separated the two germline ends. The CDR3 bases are TGTGCCAGCAGTGACAGGGAAAGCAATCAGCCCCAGCATTTT. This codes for CASSDRESNQPQHF. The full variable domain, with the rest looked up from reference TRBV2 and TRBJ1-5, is EPEVTQTPSHQVTQMGQEVILRCVPISNHLYFYWYRQILGQKVEFLVSFYNNEISEKSEIFDDQFSVERPDGSNFTLKIRSTKLEDSAMYFCASSDRESNQPQHFGDGTRLSIL.

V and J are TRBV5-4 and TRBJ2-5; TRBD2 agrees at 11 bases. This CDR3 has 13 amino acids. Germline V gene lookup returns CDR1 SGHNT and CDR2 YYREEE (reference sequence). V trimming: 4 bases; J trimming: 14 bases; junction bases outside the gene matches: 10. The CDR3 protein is CASSGGLAASTYF. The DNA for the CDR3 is TGTGCCAGCAGCGGGGGACTAGCGGCCTCCACTTACTTC.